The rows below give T cell receptor beta chains drawn from one sample of a study of blood T cell repertoires in COVID-19. The protocol was immunoSEQ multiplex PCR, while the TCRdb copy is restricted to in-frame clones and leaves out a portion. Of more than 50,000 clones in the sample, around 90% were seen once. Sequencing was performed on peripheral blood. These receptor sequences come from a man older than 75 with acute or convalescent COVID-19. The CDR3 runs from the conserved cysteine through the conserved F or W. A D gene is named only where the DNA matches it firmly.

TRBJ2-3 | TRBV7-2 | - | TGTGCCAGCAGCTCCCGAGCAGGGCGGACAGATACGCAGTATTTT | CASSSRAGRTDTQYF
TRBJ2-3 | TRBV19 | - | TGTGCCAGTAAAGGGGTCCTCCGGGCAGATACGCAGTATTTT | CASKGVLRADTQYF
TRBJ2-1 | TRBV7-2 | TRBD2 | TGTGCCAGCAGCTTCGGCGGGGGGTCCTACAATGAGCAGTTCTTC | CASSFGGGSYNEQFF
TRBJ2-1 | TRBV10-3 | TRBD2 | TGTGCCATCAGTGATCGAGCGGGGGGGTTGCAGTTCTTC | CAISDRAGGLQFF
TRBJ2-7 | TRBV10-3 | - | TGTGCCATCAGTGACTTATACGAGCAGTACTTC | CAISDLYEQYF
TRBJ2-7 | TRBV18 | - | TGTGCCAGCTCAGCCGGGTTGGCGAATACCTACGAGCAGTACTTC | CASSAGLANTYEQYF
TRBJ1-1 | TRBV20-1 | - | TGCAGTGCTAGCTTGTTCGCTGAAGCTTTCTTT | CSASLFAEAFF
TRBJ2-1 | TRBV7-9 | TRBD1 | TGTGCCAGCAGCTTAGGTCAGGGGGCGGATGAGCAGTTCTTC | CASSLGQGADEQFF
TRBJ2-7 | TRBV7-7 | TRBD1 | TGTGCTAGCAGCCCCACCCTCGAGACAGGGAGCGAGCAGTACTTC | CASSPTLETGSEQYF
TRBJ2-5 | TRBV10-3 | - | TGTGCCATCAGTGAGTCGTCCGGAGGATTCGGGGAGACCCAGTACTTC | CAISESSGGFGETQYF
TRBJ1-1 | TRBV7-9 | - | TGTGCCAGCAGCTTAGCCACTAACACTGAAGCTTTCTTT | CASSLATNTEAFF